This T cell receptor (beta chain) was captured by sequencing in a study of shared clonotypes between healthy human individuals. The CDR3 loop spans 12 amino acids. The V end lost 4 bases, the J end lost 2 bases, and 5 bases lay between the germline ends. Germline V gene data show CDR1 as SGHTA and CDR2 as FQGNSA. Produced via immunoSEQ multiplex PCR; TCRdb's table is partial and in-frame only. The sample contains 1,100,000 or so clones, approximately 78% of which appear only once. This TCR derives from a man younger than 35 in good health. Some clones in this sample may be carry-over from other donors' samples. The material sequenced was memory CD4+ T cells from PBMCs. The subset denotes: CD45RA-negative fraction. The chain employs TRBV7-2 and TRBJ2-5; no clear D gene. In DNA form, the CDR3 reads TGTGCCAGCAGCTCCACTCAAGAGACCCAGTACTTC. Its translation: CASSSTQETQYF.